One TCR beta chain is described in this entry. The antigen is unknown. These data originate in a study of cytomegalovirus exposure and HLA in healthy donors. The CDR3 spans 15 residues. Trimming cost V 3 bases and J 7 bases, with 16 bases left between them. CDR1 and CDR2 (germline): KGHSH, LQKENI. Study results and caveats: Most sequenced TCRs were rare (though some public TCRs occurred in many donors). The listing of 150 to 200 TCR beta chains classed them as cytomegalovirus-associated.

Repertoires were generated with immunoSEQ multiplex PCR, while TCRdb's copy carries only in-frame clones and drops some. The sample gives roughly 150,000 clones, about nine tenths of which show up once; over 4% is in the top ten. The receptor comes from a man aged 18 to 29 in good health and CMV-seropositive. This chain links TRBV18 with TRBJ2-1; D might be TRBD1 (6 bases). Sequencing was carried out using PBMCs. CDR3 coding DNA: TGTGCCAGCTCACCGTCGAGGGGGAAGTGGAATGAGCAGTTCTTC. Amino acids: CASSPSRGKWNEQFF.